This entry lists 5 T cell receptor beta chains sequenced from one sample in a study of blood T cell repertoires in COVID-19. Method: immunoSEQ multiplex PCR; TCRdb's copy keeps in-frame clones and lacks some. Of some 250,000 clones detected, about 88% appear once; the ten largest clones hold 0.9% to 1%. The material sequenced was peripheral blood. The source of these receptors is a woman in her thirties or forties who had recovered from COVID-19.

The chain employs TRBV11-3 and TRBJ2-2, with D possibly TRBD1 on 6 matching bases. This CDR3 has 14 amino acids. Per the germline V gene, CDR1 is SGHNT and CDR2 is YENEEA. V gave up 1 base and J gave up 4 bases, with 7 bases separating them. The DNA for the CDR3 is TGTGCCAGCAGCTTAGTGGGGGCCACCGGGGAGCTGTTTTTT. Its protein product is CASSLVGATGELFF.

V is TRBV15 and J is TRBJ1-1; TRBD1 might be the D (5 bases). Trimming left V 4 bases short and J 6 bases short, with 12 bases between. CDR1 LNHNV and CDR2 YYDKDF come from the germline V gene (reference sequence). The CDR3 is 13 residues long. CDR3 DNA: TGTGCCACCAGCAACAACCAGGGCGCTGAAGCTTTCTTT. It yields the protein CATSNNQGAEAFF. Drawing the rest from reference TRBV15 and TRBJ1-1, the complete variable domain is DAMVIQNPRYQVTQFGKPVTLSCSQTLNHNVMYWYQQKSSQAPKLLFHYYDKDFNNEADTPDNFQSRRPNTSFCFLDIRSPGLGDTAMYLCATSNNQGAEAFFGQGTRLTVV.

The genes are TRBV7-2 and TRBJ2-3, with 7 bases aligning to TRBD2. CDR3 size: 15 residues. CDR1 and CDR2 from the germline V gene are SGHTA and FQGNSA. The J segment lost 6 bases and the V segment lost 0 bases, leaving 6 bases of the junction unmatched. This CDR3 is CASSLAGPAGDTQYF. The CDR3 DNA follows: TGTGCCAGCAGCTTAGCGGGACCAGCGGGGGATACGCAGTATTTT.

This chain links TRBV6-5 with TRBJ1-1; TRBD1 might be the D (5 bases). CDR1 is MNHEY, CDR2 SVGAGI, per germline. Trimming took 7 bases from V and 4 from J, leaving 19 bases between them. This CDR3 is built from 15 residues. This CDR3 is CASIPRDRSSTEAFF. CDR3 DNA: TGTGCCAGCATCCCTAGAGACAGATCCTCCACTGAAGCTTTCTTT.

In DNA, the CDR3 is TGTGCCAGCAGTGAAGCCGGGACTAGCCTCACAGATACGCAGTATTTT. Amino acids: CASSEAGTSLTDTQYF. The gene calls are TRBV2 and TRBJ2-3; 9 bases map to TRBD2. The CDR3 contains 16 residues. Trimming cost V 0 bases and J 2 bases; bases outside gene matches: 3. Germline V CDR1 and CDR2: SNHLY, FYNNEI.